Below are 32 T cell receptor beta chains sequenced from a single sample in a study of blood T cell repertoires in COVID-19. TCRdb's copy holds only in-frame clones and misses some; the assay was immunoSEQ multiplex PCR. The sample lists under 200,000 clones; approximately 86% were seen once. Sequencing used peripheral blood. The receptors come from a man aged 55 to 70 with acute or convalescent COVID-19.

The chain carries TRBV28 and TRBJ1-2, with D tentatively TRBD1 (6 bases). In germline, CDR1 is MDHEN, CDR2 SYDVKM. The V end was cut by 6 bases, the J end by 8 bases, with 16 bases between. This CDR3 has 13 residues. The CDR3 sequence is CASSLEAGEGYTF. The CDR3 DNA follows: TGTGCCAGCAGCCTAGAGGCAGGGGAGGGCTACACCTTC.

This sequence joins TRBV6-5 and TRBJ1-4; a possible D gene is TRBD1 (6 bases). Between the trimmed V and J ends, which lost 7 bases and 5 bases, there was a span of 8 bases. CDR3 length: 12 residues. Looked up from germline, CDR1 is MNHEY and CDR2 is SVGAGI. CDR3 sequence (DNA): TGTGCCAGCAAAAGGGGGAATGAAAAACTGTTTTTT. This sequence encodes CASKRGNEKLFF.

Written as DNA, the CDR3 is TGTGCCACCATGGTGACAGGGGGCCAGGATTCACCCCTCCACTTT. Its translation: CATMVTGGQDSPLHF. This sequence joins TRBV28 and TRBJ1-6; the match to TRBD1 covers 10 bases. The V gene's germline CDR1 is MDHEN and CDR2 SYDVKM. The CDR3 loop spans 15 amino acids. Unmatched junction bases numbered 11, after V lost 10 bases and J lost 8 bases.

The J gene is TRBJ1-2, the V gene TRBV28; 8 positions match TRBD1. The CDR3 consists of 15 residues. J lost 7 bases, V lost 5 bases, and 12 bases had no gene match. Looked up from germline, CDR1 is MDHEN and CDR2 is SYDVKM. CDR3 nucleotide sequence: TGTGCCAGCAGTGCCCAGGGGGCGTTGTTCCGTGGCTACACCTTC. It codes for CASSAQGALFRGYTF.

The CDR3 nucleotides read TGCGCCAGCAGCTTGGGACAGGTCAACTATGGCTACACCTTC. This sequence encodes CASSLGQVNYGYTF. The chain links TRBV5-1 to TRBJ1-2; D is possibly TRBD1 (6 bases). The CDR3 has 14 residues. Deletions cut 0 bases from V and 2 bases from J, with 8 bases between. Germline V gene data show CDR1 as SGHRS and CDR2 as YFSETQ.

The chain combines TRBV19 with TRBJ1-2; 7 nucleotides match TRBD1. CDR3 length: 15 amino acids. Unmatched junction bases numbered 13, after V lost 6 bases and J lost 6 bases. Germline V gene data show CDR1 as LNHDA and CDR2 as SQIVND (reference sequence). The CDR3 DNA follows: TGTGCCAGTAGCATTCCGGGACAGCAAGTCAATGGCTACACCTTC. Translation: CASSIPGQQVNGYTF.

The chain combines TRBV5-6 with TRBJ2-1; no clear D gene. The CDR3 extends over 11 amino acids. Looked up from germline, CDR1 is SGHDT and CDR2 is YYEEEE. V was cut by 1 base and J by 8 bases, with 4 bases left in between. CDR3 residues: CASSLSDEQFF. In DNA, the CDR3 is TGTGCCAGCAGCTTGTCTGATGAGCAGTTCTTC.

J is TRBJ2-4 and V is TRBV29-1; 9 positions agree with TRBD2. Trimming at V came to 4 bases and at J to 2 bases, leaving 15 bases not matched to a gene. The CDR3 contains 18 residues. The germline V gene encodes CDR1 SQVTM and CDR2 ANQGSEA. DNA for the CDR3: TGCAGCGTTGTACCCCTAGCGGGACCACAAGGGTCCAAAAACATTCAGTACTTC. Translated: CSVVPLAGPQGSKNIQYF.

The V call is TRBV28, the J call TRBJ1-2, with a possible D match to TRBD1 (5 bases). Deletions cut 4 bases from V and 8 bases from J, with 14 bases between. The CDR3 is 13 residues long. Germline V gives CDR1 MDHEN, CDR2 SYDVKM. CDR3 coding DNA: TGTGCCAGCAGTTATAAGGGAGGGACGGGCTACACCTTC. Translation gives CASSYKGGTGYTF.

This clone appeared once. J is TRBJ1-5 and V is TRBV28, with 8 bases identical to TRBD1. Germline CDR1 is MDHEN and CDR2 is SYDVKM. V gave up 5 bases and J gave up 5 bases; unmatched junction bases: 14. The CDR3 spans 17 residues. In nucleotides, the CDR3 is TGTGCCAGCAGTCCTCGGACAGGGAGAGTATGGGATCAGCCCCAGCATTTT. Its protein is CASSPRTGRVWDQPQHF.

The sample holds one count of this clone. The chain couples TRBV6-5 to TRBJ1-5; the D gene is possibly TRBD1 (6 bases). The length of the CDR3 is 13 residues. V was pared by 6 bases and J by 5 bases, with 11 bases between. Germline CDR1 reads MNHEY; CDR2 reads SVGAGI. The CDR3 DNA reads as TGTGCCAGCAGACAACAGGGTCATCAGCCCCAGCATTTT. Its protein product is CASRQQGHQPQHF.

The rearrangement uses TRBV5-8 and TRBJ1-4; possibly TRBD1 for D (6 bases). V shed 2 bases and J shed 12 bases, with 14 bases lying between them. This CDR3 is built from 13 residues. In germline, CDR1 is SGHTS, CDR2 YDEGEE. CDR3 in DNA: TGTGCCAGCAGCTTACACCGGACAGCAGAACTGTTTTTT. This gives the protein CASSLHRTAELFF.

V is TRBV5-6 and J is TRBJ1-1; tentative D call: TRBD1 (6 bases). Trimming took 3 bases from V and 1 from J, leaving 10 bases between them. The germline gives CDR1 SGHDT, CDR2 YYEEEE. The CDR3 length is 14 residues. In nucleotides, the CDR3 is TGTGCCAGCAGCTCAACGGACAGGAACACTGAAGCTTTCTTT. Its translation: CASSSTDRNTEAFF.

The CDR3, as DNA: TGCGCCAGCAGCTCACAGGGTCTGCTAGCAGCTGAAAAACTGTTTTTT. It codes for CASSSQGLLAAEKLFF. The chain joins TRBV5-1 to TRBJ1-4, with TRBD1 as a possible D gene (6 bases). This CDR3 has 16 amino acids. V was pared by 3 bases and J by 7 bases, with 19 bases between. CDR1 and CDR2 from the germline V gene are SGHRS and YFSETQ.

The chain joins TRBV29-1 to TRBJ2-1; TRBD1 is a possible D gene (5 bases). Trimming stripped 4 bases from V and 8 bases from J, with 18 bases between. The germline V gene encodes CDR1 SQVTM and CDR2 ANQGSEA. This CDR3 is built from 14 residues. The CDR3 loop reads CSVGHGHQPDEQFF. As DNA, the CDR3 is TGCAGCGTTGGGCATGGACACCAGCCGGATGAGCAGTTCTTC.

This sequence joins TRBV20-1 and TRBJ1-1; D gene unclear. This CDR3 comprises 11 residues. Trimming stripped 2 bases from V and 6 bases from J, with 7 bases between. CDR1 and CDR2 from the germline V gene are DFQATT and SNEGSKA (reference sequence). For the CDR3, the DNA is TGCAGTGCTAGAAAGAGGCCTGAAGCTTTCTTT. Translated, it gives CSARKRPEAFF.

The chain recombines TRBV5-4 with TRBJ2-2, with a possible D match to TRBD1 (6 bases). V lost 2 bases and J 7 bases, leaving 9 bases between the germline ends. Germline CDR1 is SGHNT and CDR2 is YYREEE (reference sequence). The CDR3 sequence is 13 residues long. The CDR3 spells CASSFLDSGELFF. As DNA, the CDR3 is TGTGCCAGCAGCTTCCTGGACAGCGGGGAGCTGTTTTTT.

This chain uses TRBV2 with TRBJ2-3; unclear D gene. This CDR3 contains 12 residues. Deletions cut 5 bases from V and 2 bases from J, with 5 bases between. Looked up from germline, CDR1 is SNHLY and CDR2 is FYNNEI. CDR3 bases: TGTGCCAGCAGTTCATTCACAGATACGCAGTATTTT. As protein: CASSSFTDTQYF.

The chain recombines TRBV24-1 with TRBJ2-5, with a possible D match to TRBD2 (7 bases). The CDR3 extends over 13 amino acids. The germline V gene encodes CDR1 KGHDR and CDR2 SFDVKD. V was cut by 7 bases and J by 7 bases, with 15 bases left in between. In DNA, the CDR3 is TGTGCCACCAGCCCCGCGGGGGCCGGGACCCAGTACTTC. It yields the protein CATSPAGAGTQYF.

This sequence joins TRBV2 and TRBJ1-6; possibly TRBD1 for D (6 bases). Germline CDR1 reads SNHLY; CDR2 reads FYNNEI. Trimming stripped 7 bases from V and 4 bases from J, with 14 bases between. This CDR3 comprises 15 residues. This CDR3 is CASNRQTGYNSPLHF. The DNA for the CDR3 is TGTGCCAGCAATAGACAAACAGGGTATAATTCACCCCTCCACTTT.

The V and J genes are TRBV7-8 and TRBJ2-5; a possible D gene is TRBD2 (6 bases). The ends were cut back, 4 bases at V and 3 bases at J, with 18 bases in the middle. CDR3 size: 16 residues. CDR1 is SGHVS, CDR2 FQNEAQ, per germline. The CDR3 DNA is TGTGCCAGCAGCTCTTCCCATGGAGGGCGGAAAGAGACCCAGTACTTC. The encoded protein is CASSSSHGGRKETQYF.

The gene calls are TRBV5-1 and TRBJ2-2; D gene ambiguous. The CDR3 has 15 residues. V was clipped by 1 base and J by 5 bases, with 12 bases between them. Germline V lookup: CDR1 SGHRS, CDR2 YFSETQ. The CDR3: CASSLNHPGTGELFF. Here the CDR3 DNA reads TGCGCCAGCAGCTTGAACCATCCCGGTACCGGGGAGCTGTTTTTT.

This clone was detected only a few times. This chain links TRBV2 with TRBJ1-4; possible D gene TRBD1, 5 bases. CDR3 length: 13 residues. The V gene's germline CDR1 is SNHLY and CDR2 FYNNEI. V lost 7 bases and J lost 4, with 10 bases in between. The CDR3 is CASTSGINEKLFF. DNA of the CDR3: TGTGCCAGCACTTCAGGGATTAATGAAAAACTGTTTTTT.

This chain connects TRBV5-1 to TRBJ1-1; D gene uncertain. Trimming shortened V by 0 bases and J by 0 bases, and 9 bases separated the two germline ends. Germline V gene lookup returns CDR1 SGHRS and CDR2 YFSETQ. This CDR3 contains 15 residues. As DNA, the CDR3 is TGCGCCAGCAGCTTGGGGGCAGCAATGAACACTGAAGCTTTCTTT. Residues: CASSLGAAMNTEAFF.

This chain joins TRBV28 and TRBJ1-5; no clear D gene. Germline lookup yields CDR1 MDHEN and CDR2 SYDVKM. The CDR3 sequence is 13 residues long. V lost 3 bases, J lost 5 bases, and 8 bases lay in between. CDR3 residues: CASSLSRDQPQHF. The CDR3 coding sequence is TGTGCCAGCAGTTTGTCTCGCGATCAGCCCCAGCATTTT.

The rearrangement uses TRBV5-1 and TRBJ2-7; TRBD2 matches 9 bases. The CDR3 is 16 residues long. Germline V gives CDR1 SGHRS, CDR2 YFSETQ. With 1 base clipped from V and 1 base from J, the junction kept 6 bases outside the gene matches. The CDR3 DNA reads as TGCGCCAGCAGCTTGAAGCCTAGCGGGACTTCCTACGAGCAGTACTTC. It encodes CASSLKPSGTSYEQYF.

CDR3 in DNA: TGTGCCAGCAGCCAAGGGTCGGGACAGGGGACCTATGGCTACACCTTC. Encoded protein: CASSQGSGQGTYGYTF. This chain joins TRBV3-1 (or the pseudogene TRBV3-2) and TRBJ1-2; 10 nucleotides align to TRBD1. V gave up 1 base and J gave up 4 bases; unmatched junction bases: 6. The germline V gene encodes CDR1 LGHDT and CDR2 YNNKEL (reference sequence). This CDR3 comprises 16 residues.

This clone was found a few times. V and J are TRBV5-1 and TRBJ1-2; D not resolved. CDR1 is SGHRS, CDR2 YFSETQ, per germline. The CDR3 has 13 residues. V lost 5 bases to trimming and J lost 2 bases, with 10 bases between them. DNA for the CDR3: TGCGCCAGCAGGCCAGATTCGAACTATGGCTACACCTTC. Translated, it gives CASRPDSNYGYTF.

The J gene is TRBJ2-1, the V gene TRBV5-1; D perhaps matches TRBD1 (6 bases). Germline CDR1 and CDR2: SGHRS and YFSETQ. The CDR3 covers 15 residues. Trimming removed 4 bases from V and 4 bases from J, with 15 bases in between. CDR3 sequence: CASSPGQLNYNEQFF. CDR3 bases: TGCGCCAGCAGCCCCGGACAGCTCAATTACAATGAGCAGTTCTTC.

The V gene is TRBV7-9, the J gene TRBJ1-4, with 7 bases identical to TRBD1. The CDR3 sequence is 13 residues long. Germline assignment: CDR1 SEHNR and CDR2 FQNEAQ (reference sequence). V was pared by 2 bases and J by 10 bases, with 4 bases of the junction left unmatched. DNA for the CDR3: TGTGCCAGCAGCTTACTACAGGGGATAAAACTGTTTTTT. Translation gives CASSLLQGIKLFF.

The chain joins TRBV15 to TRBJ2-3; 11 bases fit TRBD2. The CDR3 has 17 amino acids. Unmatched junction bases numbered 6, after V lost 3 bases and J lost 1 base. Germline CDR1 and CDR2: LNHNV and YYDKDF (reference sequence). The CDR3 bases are TGTGCCACCAGCAGGGCGACTAGCGGGGTAGGCACAGATACGCAGTATTTT. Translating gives CATSRATSGVGTDTQYF.

This CDR3 is CASSLENGPLHF. CDR3 sequence (DNA): TGTGCCAGCAGTTTAGAAAATGGCCCCCTCCACTTT. The rearrangement links TRBV12-3 or TRBV12-4 to TRBJ1-6; no reliable D call. V was clipped by 1 base and J by 13 bases, with 8 bases between them. CDR3 length: 12 amino acids.